This record looks at one T cell receptor (beta chain) sequence and its context. V was pared by 8 bases and J by 8 bases, with 6 bases of the junction left unmatched. CDR3 length: 12 amino acids. CDR1 is MDHEN, CDR2 SYDVKM, per germline. The sample is drawn from a study of blood T cell repertoires in COVID-19. Study at large: Sites across the United States, Italy and Spain contributed samples from acute and convalescent COVID-19. In each case, the material was cDNA or gDNA derived from T cells, B-cell-depleted T cells, or PBMCs.

In the original analysis: Using reference gene primer amplification, nucleated cell counts were estimated. Libraries were prepared by immunoSEQ multiplex PCR; TCRdb keeps only in-frame clonotypes and omits some of them. Clonal size and the V and J genes are those of that table, whereas D and trimming came from the DNA. The table lists approximately 300,000 clones, approximately 90% of them singletons, with approximately 2.4% in the top ten. Sequencing was done on a sample of peripheral blood. V gene TRBV28 combines with J gene TRBJ1-2, with 9 bases identical to TRBD1. The sequence derives from a man in his late teens or twenties with active or convalescent COVID-19. CDR3 residues: CASCGDRDGYTF. In nucleotides, the CDR3 is TGTGCCAGCTGTGGGGACAGGGACGGCTACACCTTC.